This TCR beta chain was recorded in a study of radiation and T cells in renal cell carcinoma. Time point reported: blood 2 weeks post-SBRT. Treatment described: 15 Gy SBRT to primary tumor, nephrectomy 4 weeks later. The tumor was a clear cell renal cell carcinoma. Sequencing used immunoSEQ multiplex PCR; TCRdb keeps in-frame clones, though not all of them. The sample contains about 26,000 clones, 65% to 85% of which appear only once. Germline CDR1 is SEHNR and CDR2 is FQNEAQ (reference sequence). V was shortened by 1 base and J by 2 bases, with 9 bases between the two germline ends. The CDR3 runs to 15 residues.

The material sequenced was blood, taken from a patient whose treatment included radiotherapy and nephrectomy. The TCR sequence derives from a man aged 55 to 69 with renal cell carcinoma. The chain has TRBV7-9 and TRBJ1-5, with D possibly matching TRBD1 (5 bases). This CDR3 reads CASSLDDSGNQPQHF. Here the CDR3 DNA reads TGTGCCAGCAGCTTAGACGACAGTGGCAATCAGCCCCAGCATTTT.